This TCR beta chain was recorded in a study of identical twins. TCRdb independently ran MiXCR on the 5' RACE reads; one entry per CDR3 protein. The sample includes 450,000 or so distinct CDR3 sequences, approximately 24% of them seen just once. Germline V gene data show CDR1 as WNHNN and CDR2 as SYGVQD (reference sequence). This CDR3 has 16 amino acids. V lost 1 base, J lost 7 bases, and 17 bases lay in between. In its sample, this clonotype was seen a few times. The same data also contributed to another study, on T cells expressing NK-cell markers.

The chain has TRBV10-1 and TRBJ2-1; tentatively, D is TRBD1 or TRBD2 (6 bases each). The receptor's source is a woman aged 18 to 35 in good health. Sequencing was performed on CD4+ T cells sorted from blood. The CDR3 loop is CASSEYSRGPGNEQFF. The CDR3 bases are TGCGCCAGCAGTGAGTACAGCCGGGGGCCGGGGAATGAGCAGTTCTTC.